These T cell receptor beta chains were read from a single sample in a study of Ad26.COV2.S vaccination and SARS-CoV-2 variants. Measured with immunoSEQ multiplex PCR; TCRdb has only the in-frame clones, and not every one. This table has 300,000 to 400,000 clones, 75% to 90% appearing once. This specimen consisted of peripheral blood, obtained in a trial of Ad26.COV2.S vaccine versus placebo. The source of these receptors is a person between 18 and 65 years old who received the Ad26.COV2.S COVID-19 vaccine or a placebo. Both conserved end residues are part of each CDR3. Fields, in order: J gene, D gene, V gene, CDR3 protein, CDR3 DNA. The D gene is left open where the match is weak.

>TRBJ1-4|.|TRBV28
CASSLQGPGEKLFF
TGTGCCAGCAGTTTACAGGGGCCGGGTGAAAAACTGTTTTTT
>TRBJ2-2|TRBD1|TRBV7-2
CASSSMAGTAFTGELFF
TGTGCCAGCAGCTCGATGGCCGGGACAGCGTTCACCGGGGAGCTGTTTTTT
>TRBJ1-1|.|TRBV5-8
CASSLGGAGNTEAFF
TGTGCCAGCAGCTTGGGGGGGGCTGGGAACACTGAAGCTTTCTTT
>TRBJ2-1|TRBD2|TRBV4-1
CASSPHMTLELAGNNEQFF
TGCGCCAGCAGCCCCCACATGACCCTCGAACTAGCGGGAAACAATGAGCAGTTCTTC
>TRBJ2-4|TRBD2|TRBV14
CASSHRVASGGVSKNIQYF
TGTGCCAGCAGCCATAGGGTGGCTAGCGGGGGGGTGTCCAAAAACATTCAGTACTTC
>TRBJ2-1|.|TRBV7-9
CASSLAGTYNEQFF
TGTGCCAGCAGCTTAGCCGGGACCTACAATGAGCAGTTCTTC
>TRBJ2-5|.|TRBV5-4
CASSHGTVEGTQYF
TGTGCCAGCAGCCACGGGACCGTCGAGGGGACCCAGTACTTC
>TRBJ1-2|TRBD1|TRBV24-1
CATSGPGTGDDGRYGYTF
TGTGCCACCAGTGGCCCTGGGACAGGGGACGACGGTCGGTATGGCTACACCTTC
>TRBJ1-1|.|TRBV10-3
CASRVTGPSQNTEAFF
TGTGCCTCCAGAGTGACAGGCCCCTCACAGAACACTGAAGCTTTCTTT
>TRBJ2-5|.|TRBV12-5
CASGPGLKTQYF
TGTGCTAGTGGTCCCGGACTCAAGACCCAGTACTTC
>TRBJ2-1|TRBD2|TRBV11-2
CASSLSSGLAGDIEQFF
TGTGCCAGCAGCTTAAGTTCGGGCTTAGCGGGAGATATTGAGCAGTTCTTC
>TRBJ2-2|TRBD1|TRBV19
CASSRGTVNTGELFF
TGTGCCAGTAGTAGGGGGACAGTAAACACCGGGGAGCTGTTTTTT
>TRBJ2-3|.|TRBV4-1
CASSSLAKVTDTQYF
TGCGCCAGCAGCTCCCTAGCGAAGGTGACAGATACGCAGTATTTT
>TRBJ1-5|.|TRBV4-2
CASSQETDYNQPQHF
TGTGCCAGCAGCCAAGAAACGGATTATAATCAGCCCCAGCATTTT
>TRBJ2-5|.|TRBV10-2
CASRDGVLGLETQYF
TGCGCCAGCAGAGACGGGGTATTGGGCCTAGAGACCCAGTACTTC
>TRBJ1-3|.|TRBV7-2
CASSLEGVSGNTIYF
TGTGCCAGCAGCTTGGAGGGGGTCTCTGGAAACACCATATATTTT
>TRBJ2-2|.|TRBV7-9
CASSSSMNTGELFF
TGTGCCAGCAGCTCCTCAATGAACACCGGGGAGCTGTTTTTT
>TRBJ1-1|TRBD1|TRBV5-1
CASSLASGGVDTEAFF
TGCGCCAGCAGCTTGGCCTCAGGGGGGGTTGACACTGAAGCTTTCTTT
>TRBJ1-1|.|TRBV27
CASSLRVVNTEAFF
TGTGCCAGCAGTTTAAGGGTCGTGAACACTGAAGCTTTCTTT
>TRBJ2-1|TRBD2|TRBV28
CASRTPAGGPNEQFF
TGTGCCAGCAGGACCCCAGCGGGAGGGCCCAATGAGCAGTTCTTC
>TRBJ1-4|TRBD1|TRBV7-8
CASSETGKEEKLFF
TGTGCCAGCAGCGAGACAGGGAAGGAAGAAAAACTGTTTTTT
>TRBJ2-2|.|TRBV15
CATSRDRWGAGGELFF
TGTGCCACCAGCAGAGATAGATGGGGAGCTGGCGGGGAGCTGTTTTTT